The 19 T cell receptor beta chains listed next were all sequenced from one sample in a study of metastatic and nonmetastatic thyroid tumors. TCRdb re-called the PCR reads through MiXCR. The sample yields 45,000 to 55,000 clones, around 25% seen once. Every patient was untreated before thyroid surgery. Sequences were obtained from blood. These receptors all stem from a male donor with papillary thyroid cancer or a benign thyroid nodule (not recorded which). Some clones in this sample may be carry-over from other donors' samples.

This chain joins TRBV3-1 and TRBJ1-2, with 8 nucleotides matching TRBD1. The V segment lost 1 base and the J segment 8 bases; nucleotides outside the gene matches: 6. The length of the CDR3 is 14 residues. Germline assignment: CDR1 LGHDT and CDR2 YNNKEL (reference sequence). CDR3 DNA: TGTGCCAGCAGCCAAGTTGGCCAGGGGGCAGGCTACACCTTC. It is translated as CASSQVGQGAGYTF.

The J gene is TRBJ2-5, the V gene TRBV5-5, with a tentative D call TRBD2 (6 bases). The CDR3 totals 15 residues. Germline assignment: CDR1 SGHKS and CDR2 YYEKEE (reference sequence). Deletions cut 4 bases from V and 2 bases from J, with 15 bases between. CDR3 bases: TGTGCCAGCAGCGGGACTTTTGGTCCACAAGAGACCCAGTACTTC. This encodes CASSGTFGPQETQYF.

This clone occurred a few times. The chain employs TRBV19 and TRBJ1-2; tentative D call: TRBD1 (5 bases). Germline-derived CDR1 and CDR2 are LNHDA and SQIVND (reference sequence). The CDR3 is 12 residues long. Trimming removed 10 bases at V and 8 bases at J, with 17 bases between. CDR3 sequence: CATHEGNGGYTF. Here the CDR3 DNA reads TGTGCCACCCACGAGGGGAACGGGGGCTACACCTTC.

This clone was counted at least ten times. The CDR3 DNA reads TGTGCCAGCAGCCGGAATCTGGGTAGCGGGAGTGAAGAGACCCAGTACTTC. Translating gives CASSRNLGSGSEETQYF. This chain links TRBV7-9 with TRBJ2-5; 9 bases map to TRBD2. CDR3 size: 17 residues. The germline V gene encodes CDR1 SEHNR and CDR2 FQNEAQ (reference sequence). The ends lost 5 bases at V and 3 bases at J; junction bases unmatched: 13.

This clone was picked up many times. The CDR3 DNA is TGTGCCAGCAGCCGACAGGGAACTCCTACAGATACGCAGTATTTT. Encoded protein: CASSRQGTPTDTQYF. This chain joins TRBV7-9 and TRBJ2-3; 7 nucleotides match TRBD1. J gave up 3 bases and V 5 bases, and 8 bases lay outside the gene matches. This CDR3 spans 15 amino acids. Per the germline V gene, CDR1 is SEHNR and CDR2 is FQNEAQ (reference sequence).

The CDR3 DNA reads as TGTGTCATCAGCCAAGGTTCCGGGACTAGCGGAGATACGCAGTATTTT. Its protein is CVISQGSGTSGDTQYF. The rearrangement links TRBV3-1 to TRBJ2-3; 11 nucleotides line up with TRBD2. The CDR3 length is 16 residues. Germline assignment: CDR1 LGHDT and CDR2 YNNKEL (reference sequence).

This clone was detected ten times or more. The chain recombines TRBV7-3 with TRBJ2-7; 9 bases are a match to TRBD1. The CDR3 has 13 residues. The germline V gene encodes CDR1 SGHTA and CDR2 FQGTGA. V gave up 5 bases and J gave up 5 bases; unmatched junction bases: 4. CDR3 sequence reads: CASSTGQGNEQYF. The DNA for the CDR3 is TGTGCCAGCAGCACCGGACAGGGGAACGAGCAGTACTTC.

This clone was seen repeatedly, ten times or more. The V and J genes are TRBV6-1 and TRBJ1-1, with 9 positions matching TRBD1. With 6 bases clipped from V and 1 base from J, the junction kept 12 bases outside the gene matches. The CDR3 loop spans 17 amino acids. The germline gives CDR1 MNHNS, CDR2 SASEGT. CDR3 amino acids: CASRAPGQGKWNTEAFF. The CDR3 nucleotides read TGTGCCAGCAGGGCCCCGGGACAGGGAAAATGGAACACTGAAGCTTTCTTT.

This clone was seen repeatedly, ten times or more. The V and J genes are TRBV20-1 and TRBJ1-2; 7 bases map to TRBD1. The CDR3 contains 15 residues. With V trimmed by 2 bases and J by 4 bases, 10 bases remained unmatched. Germline V gene data show CDR1 as DFQATT and CDR2 as SNEGSKA (reference sequence). The CDR3, as DNA: TGCAGTGCTAGAATCTGGGAGGGGGCGTCCTATGGCTACACCTTC. This codes for CSARIWEGASYGYTF.

This clone has a count of ten or more. The CDR3 reads CSGANTEAFF. The CDR3 DNA follows: TGCAGCGGGGCGAACACTGAAGCTTTCTTT. The chain recombines TRBV29-1 with TRBJ1-1, with unresolved D. V lost 7 bases, J lost 1 base, and 4 bases lay in between. Germline V CDR1 and CDR2: SQVTM, ANQGSEA. This CDR3 comprises 10 residues.

There are many counts of this clone. The rearrangement uses TRBV4-1 and TRBJ2-5, with 9 bases lining up with TRBD1. Germline lookup yields CDR1 MGHRA and CDR2 YSYEKL. The CDR3 is 13 residues long. The trim removed 4 bases at V and 6 bases at J, leaving 3 bases unmatched. As DNA, the CDR3 is TGCGCCAGCAGCCGGACAGGGGTGCAGACCCAGTACTTC. It specifies CASSRTGVQTQYF.

The V gene is TRBV6-2 or TRBV6-3, the J gene TRBJ2-7; tentative D call: TRBD2 (6 bases). This CDR3 spans 13 amino acids. The ends were cut back, 6 bases at V and 0 bases at J, with 9 bases in the middle. Germline CDR1 is MNHEY and CDR2 is SVGEGT. The CDR3 is CASSRGNSYEQYF. The CDR3 region has the DNA TGTGCCAGCAGCCGCGGGAACTCCTACGAGCAGTACTTC.

The chain is built from TRBV27 and TRBJ1-1; tentative D call: TRBD1 (5 bases). V lost 4 bases to trimming and J lost 1 base, with 10 bases between them. Germline V CDR1 and CDR2: MNHEY, SMNVEV (reference sequence). CDR3 length equals 14 residues. CDR3 coding DNA: TGTGCCAGCAGTTCTGGGGGGTGGAACACTGAAGCTTTCTTT. This sequence encodes CASSSGGWNTEAFF.

The sample holds a few counts of this clone. V gene TRBV5-1 combines with J gene TRBJ2-7, with 9 bases fitting TRBD1. Germline CDR1 is SGHRS and CDR2 is YFSETQ. The length of the CDR3 is 15 residues. Trimming cost V 5 bases and J 4 bases; bases outside gene matches: 10. The CDR3 is CASRRMGQGEYEQYF. The DNA of the CDR3 is TGCGCCAGCAGGCGGATGGGACAGGGAGAATACGAGCAGTACTTC.

This clone was seen repeatedly, ten times or more. The chain employs TRBV20-1 and TRBJ2-2; D might be TRBD2 (6 bases). The CDR3 contains 16 residues. V lost 3 bases and J lost 2, with 16 bases in between. The germline CDR1 and CDR2 sequences are DFQATT and SNEGSKA (reference sequence). Here the CDR3 reads CSARGYVDYNTGELFF. CDR3 DNA: TGCAGTGCTAGGGGGTATGTGGACTACAACACCGGGGAGCTGTTTTTT.

Many counts were recorded for this clone. V is TRBV20-1 and J is TRBJ2-7, with TRBD1 identical over 7 bases. Germline V gene data show CDR1 as DFQATT and CDR2 as SNEGSKA (reference sequence). The CDR3 totals 11 residues. V trimming: 5 bases; J trimming: 5 bases; junction bases outside the gene matches: 3. The CDR3 sequence is CSALQGNEQYF. In nucleotides, the CDR3 is TGCAGTGCTTTACAGGGGAACGAGCAGTACTTC.

This clone has a count of ten or more. The CDR3: CASSPSPGSYEQYF. The CDR3 DNA sequence: TGTGCCAGCAGCCCGTCCCCAGGGTCCTACGAGCAGTACTTC. This chain connects TRBV7-8 to TRBJ2-7; TRBD1 might be the D (5 bases). The CDR3 is 14 amino acids. Trimming left V 5 bases short and J 1 base short, with 12 bases between. From germline, CDR1 is SGHVS and CDR2 FQNEAQ.

This clone showed up many times. This chain connects TRBV28 to TRBJ2-3; D is perhaps TRBD1 (6 bases). V was trimmed by 10 bases and J by 6 bases, leaving 14 bases between them. The germline V gene has CDR1 MDHEN and CDR2 SYDVKM. The CDR3 length is 12 residues. The CDR3 DNA sequence: TGTGCCACCAGGGGTAATACTGATACGCAGTATTTT. Translating it yields CATRGNTDTQYF.

There are many counts of this clone. The chain joins TRBV28 to TRBJ1-1, with a possible D match to TRBD1 (5 bases). This CDR3 comprises 15 residues. Trimming removed 10 bases from V and 0 bases from J, with 18 bases in between. Germline CDR1 and CDR2: MDHEN and SYDVKM. The CDR3 DNA reads as TGTGCCACCGTTGTCGGGGGTATGATGAACACTGAAGCTTTCTTT. It encodes CATVVGGMMNTEAFF.